This TCR beta chain stems from a study of blood T cell repertoires in COVID-19. On the study more broadly: Donors in the United States, Italy and Spain gave samples during acute or convalescent COVID-19. T cells, B-cell-depleted T cells, or PBMCs supplied cDNA or gDNA.

Study processing details: For nucleated cells, counts were estimated from reference gene primer amplification. Here immunoSEQ multiplex PCR was the method, and the copy in TCRdb shows in-frame clones only, minus some. The V and J calls and clone size were taken over from that table, and D and trimming were inferred from the DNA. The data show about 140,000 clones, about 86% seen once. Trimming shortened V by 0 bases and J by 3 bases, and 12 bases separated the two germline ends. Germline CDR1 reads SGHTA; CDR2 reads FQGNSA. The CDR3 sequence is 16 residues long. This receptor was identified in an older woman with acute or convalescent COVID-19. The rearrangement uses TRBV7-2 and TRBJ1-5, with D perhaps matching TRBD1 (5 bases). The sample was peripheral blood. The CDR3 region has the DNA TGTGCCAGCAGCTTAGCTGAGACGGACATCAATCAGCCCCAGCATTTT. Translation: CASSLAETDINQPQHF.